This TCR beta chain emerged from a study of blood T cells in healthy people across ages. In the study overall: About one barcoded beta molecule was captured per two T cells (by template switching). Study-wide points: CMV status of donors was unknown, possibly confounding expanded clonotype changes.

The germline CDR1 and CDR2 sequences are SGHVS and FNYEAQ. The CDR3 is made up of 16 amino acids. A second 7 to 11 cycle PCR used barcoded and J-beta primers. TCRdb redid the calling of the 5' RACE reads with MiXCR, one entry per CDR3 protein. The profile shows 600,000 or so distinct CDR3 sequences, roughly 48% of them singletons. Details on this clonotype: Antigen specificity is unknown. A read error may produce the germline difference seen at one junction end.

Donation came from healthy Caucasian individuals in Russia who were aged about 6 to 100. In each sample, at least 7 million PBMCs were isolated. The chain links TRBV7-6 to TRBJ2-1; TRBD2 matches at 13 bases. The source of this sequence is an elderly man in good health. Input material: blood. This chain's CDR3 is CVSSLGLAGDAHEQFF. CDR3 sequence (DNA): TGTGTCAGCAGCTTAGGACTAGCGGGAGATGCCCATGAGCAGTTCTTC.